What follows are 22 T cell receptor beta chains derived from one specimen sequenced in a study of T cell responses to AZD1222 COVID-19 vaccine (dated by TCRdb to the early 2020s). The label giving this sample's time point can be read as: baseline before first vaccination. Library preparation used the immunoSEQ multiplex PCR assay. TCRdb's version of the immuneACCESS table is confined to in-frame rearrangements and falls short of the full clone set. An unresolved V gene accounts for under half of the shortfall where checked; the remainder is of unknown origin. Across this sample there are approximately 190,000 clones, with over 80% seen only once. Clones ranked in the top ten supply approximately 1.4% of the sample. The specimen comprised peripheral blood, sampled on day 0 of AZD1222 vaccination. These receptors originate from an adult in good health.

V usage is TRBV5-5 and J usage is TRBJ1-2; no clear D gene. The CDR3 is 16 residues long. Between the trimmed V and J ends, which lost 4 bases and 1 base, there was a span of 17 bases. Per the germline V gene, CDR1 is SGHKS and CDR2 is YYEKEE (reference sequence). Here the CDR3 DNA reads TGTGCCAGCAGCCCGGAGGCGCGATTAGTTAACTATGGCTACACCTTC. This codes for CASSPEARLVNYGYTF.

The chain uses TRBV5-1 and TRBJ1-6; 9 bases line up with TRBD1. With 0 bases clipped from V and 6 bases from J, the junction kept 10 bases outside the gene matches. The germline V gene encodes CDR1 SGHRS and CDR2 YFSETQ. CDR3 size: 18 residues. Here the CDR3 reads CASSLGPGTGFVNSPLHF. In DNA form, the CDR3 reads TGCGCCAGCAGCTTGGGGCCCGGGACAGGGTTTGTTAATTCACCCCTCCACTTT.

The chain couples TRBV9 to TRBJ1-4; 7 nucleotides line up with TRBD1. Germline V gene lookup returns CDR1 SGDLS and CDR2 YYNGEE. With V trimmed by 3 bases and J by 7 bases, 12 bases remained unmatched. CDR3 length: 16 amino acids. CDR3 bases: TGTGCCAGCAGCGATCAGCACACAGGGGTTGGTGAAAAACTGTTTTTT. Protein: CASSDQHTGVGEKLFF.

CDR3 bases: TGTGCCAGCAGCCAAGGGCTCAAACAGCCCCAGCATTTT. As protein: CASSQGLKQPQHF. The V gene is TRBV3-1 (or the pseudogene TRBV3-2), the J gene TRBJ1-5; no reliable D call. Germline-derived CDR1 and CDR2 are LGHDT and YNNKEL (reference sequence). V was pared by 1 base and J by 7 bases, with 8 bases between. This CDR3 is built from 13 residues.

This clone has just one count. Its ends do not fully match the called genes, so a read error is possible. The sample contains more than one DNA sequence encoding this CDR3. This chain links TRBV3-1 (or the pseudogene TRBV3-2) with TRBJ1-2; 7 positions match TRBD1. Germline values: CDR1 LGHDT, CDR2 YNNKEL (reference sequence). The CDR3 spans 13 residues. This CDR3 is CASSQKGAGGYTF. In DNA, the CDR3 is TGTGCCAGTAGCCAGAAGGGGGCAGGTGGCTACACCTTC.

This rearrangement joins TRBV4-2 to TRBJ2-5; the D gene is possibly TRBD2 (6 bases). The CDR3 runs to 15 residues. Germline lookup yields CDR1 LGHNA and CDR2 YNFKEQ. V shed 4 bases and J shed 0 bases, with 12 bases lying between them. CDR3 in amino acids: CASSLLRGNQETQYF. The CDR3 DNA sequence: TGTGCCAGCAGCCTTCTCCGGGGGAACCAAGAGACCCAGTACTTC.

The rearrangement joins TRBV15 to TRBJ1-1, with D unclear. Trimming shortened V by 5 bases and J by 5 bases, and 12 bases separated the two germline ends. Germline V gene lookup returns CDR1 LNHNV and CDR2 YYDKDF (reference sequence). This CDR3 is 13 amino acids long. The CDR3 loop reads CATSPLYATEAFF. The DNA for the CDR3 is TGTGCCACCAGCCCCCTATACGCGACTGAAGCTTTCTTT.

This clone was seen a handful of times. The V and J genes are TRBV7-2 and TRBJ1-4; 9 bases are shared with TRBD1. Germline lookup yields CDR1 SGHTA and CDR2 FQGNSA. The J segment lost 7 bases and the V segment lost 5 bases, leaving 8 bases of the junction unmatched. This CDR3 has 15 residues. CDR3 in amino acids: CASSPWDRDSEKLFF. The DNA of the CDR3 is TGTGCCAGCAGCCCCTGGGACAGGGATAGTGAAAAACTGTTTTTT. The entire variable domain, with the rest obtained from reference TRBV7-2 and TRBJ1-4, is as follows: GAGVSQSPSNKVTEKGKDVELRCDPISGHTALYWYRQSLGQGLEFLIYFQGNSAPDKSGLPSDRFSAERTGGSVSTLTIQRTQQEDSAVYLCASSPWDRDSEKLFFGSGTQLSVL.

This chain uses TRBV6-5 with TRBJ1-6, with D unresolved. Trimming removed 5 bases at V and 10 bases at J, with 9 bases between. This CDR3 region has 12 residues. Germline V lookup: CDR1 MNHEY, CDR2 SVGAGI. The CDR3 bases are TGTGCCAGCAGTCGGGCCCACTCACCCCTCCACTTT. It yields the protein CASSRAHSPLHF.

The CDR3 here is CASSQGMRPGGYTF. CDR3 sequence (DNA): TGTGCCAGCAGCCAAGGCATGCGTCCTGGTGGCTACACCTTC. The V call is TRBV3-1 (or the pseudogene TRBV3-2), the J call TRBJ1-2; no definite D call. Germline assignment: CDR1 LGHDT and CDR2 YNNKEL (reference sequence). CDR3 length: 14 amino acids. Trimming took 1 base from V and 7 from J, leaving 13 bases between them.

This chain uses TRBV7-2 with TRBJ1-2, with a tentative D call TRBD1 (5 bases). From germline, CDR1 is SGHTA and CDR2 FQGNSA. Trimming left V 5 bases short and J 4 bases short, with 14 bases between. This CDR3 region has 14 residues. Written as DNA, the CDR3 is TGTGCCAGCAGCCAGGGCCCCAGAAGCTATGGCTACACCTTC. This encodes CASSQGPRSYGYTF.

The chain has TRBV25-1 and TRBJ2-7; the D gene is possibly TRBD1 (7 bases). V shed 8 bases and J shed 1 base, with 12 bases lying between them. Germline V lookup: CDR1 MGHDK, CDR2 SYGVNS. This CDR3 comprises 13 residues. The CDR3 nucleotides are TGTGCCAGCGGCGGGGACAGTTCCTACGAGCAGTACTTC. Residues: CASGGDSSYEQYF.

The DNA of the CDR3 is TGTGCCAGTAGTATGACAGGGGAGACTGAAGCTTTCTTT. Its protein is CASSMTGETEAFF. This rearrangement joins TRBV19 to TRBJ1-1; 8 nucleotides agree with TRBD1. Trimming at V came to 3 bases and at J to 5 bases, leaving 2 bases not matched to a gene. Germline V gives CDR1 LNHDA, CDR2 SQIVND (reference sequence). The CDR3 totals 13 residues.

In nucleotides, the CDR3 is TGTGCCAGCAGGCCCTTAACTAGCGGCACAGATACGCAGTATTTT. Encoded protein: CASRPLTSGTDTQYF. The rearrangement joins TRBV6-5 to TRBJ2-3, with 7 bases identical to TRBD2. CDR1 MNHEY and CDR2 SVGAGI come from the germline V gene. Trimming at V came to 6 bases and at J to 1 base, leaving 7 bases not matched to a gene. The CDR3 runs to 15 residues.

About this clone: Additional DNA sequences in this sample encode the identical CDR3. This chain connects TRBV28 to TRBJ1-1; D call uncertain. CDR1 MDHEN and CDR2 SYDVKM come from the germline V gene. This CDR3 is built from 11 residues. Trimming left V 3 bases short and J 8 bases short, with 7 bases between. The DNA for the CDR3 is TGTGCCAGCAGTTTGGGAAGGGAAGCTTTCTTT. Translation gives CASSLGREAFF. Complete variable domain (other parts from reference TRBV28 and TRBJ1-1): DVKVTQSSRYLVKRTGEKVFLECVQDMDHENMFWYRQDPGLGLRLIYFSYDVKMKEKGDIPEGYSVSREKKERFSLILESASTNQTSMYLCASSLGREAFFGQGTRLTVV.

This sequence joins TRBV29-1 and TRBJ1-1; a weak D match, TRBD1 (5 bases). There are 14 residues in the CDR3. The germline V and J ends were trimmed by 1 base and 5 bases, with 14 bases remaining between them. In germline, CDR1 is SQVTM, CDR2 ANQGSEA. CDR3: CSVEGGSRGTEAFF. The CDR3 DNA sequence: TGCAGCGTTGAAGGGGGCAGCCGGGGGACTGAAGCTTTCTTT.

This clone was counted once. The chain employs TRBV7-9 and TRBJ2-3; D is unresolved. Germline loops: CDR1 SEHNR, CDR2 FQNEAQ (reference sequence). CDR3 length equals 12 residues. V was shortened by 2 bases and J by 3 bases, with 3 bases between the two germline ends. The chain's CDR3 is CASSLMTDTQYF. The CDR3 nucleotides are TGTGCCAGCAGCTTAATGACAGATACGCAGTATTTT.

This chain links TRBV5-1 with TRBJ2-5; D is tentatively TRBD1 or TRBD2 (6 bases each). Germline V gives CDR1 SGHRS, CDR2 YFSETQ. The CDR3 extends over 14 amino acids. Between the trimmed V and J ends, which lost 7 bases and 5 bases, there was a span of 18 bases. The CDR3 DNA follows: TGCGCCAGCTCTAACCCGGGGGCAGGGGAGACCCAGTACTTC. As protein: CASSNPGAGETQYF.

The chain employs TRBV6-5 and TRBJ1-3; D is uncertain. This CDR3 has 15 residues. Germline CDR1 and CDR2: MNHEY and SVGAGI. Trimming left V 0 bases short and J 0 bases short, with 6 bases between. CDR3 sequence reads: CASSYSVSSGNTIYF. In DNA, the CDR3 is TGTGCCAGCAGTTACTCGGTCAGCTCTGGAAACACCATATATTTT.

The CDR3 spells CASSYGGNNEQFF. Written as DNA, the CDR3 is TGTGCCAGCAGTTACGGTGGGAACAATGAGCAGTTCTTC. V gene TRBV6-5 combines with J gene TRBJ2-1; the D is unclear. CDR1 is MNHEY, CDR2 SVGAGI, per germline. The CDR3 covers 13 residues. V gave up 2 bases and J gave up 5 bases, with 7 bases separating them.

V usage is TRBV19 and J usage is TRBJ1-1; D unresolved. The germline V gene has CDR1 LNHDA and CDR2 SQIVND (reference sequence). V was shortened by 9 bases and J by 6 bases, with 11 bases between the two germline ends. The CDR3 consists of 11 residues. CDR3 bases: TGTGCCAGCAATTGGGGTCCTGAAGCTTTCTTT. Residues: CASNWGPEAFF. Together with reference TRBV19 and TRBJ1-1, the CDR3 gives the full variable domain: DGGITQSPKYLFRKEGQNVTLSCEQNLNHDAMYWYRQDPGQGLRLIYYSQIVNDFQKGDIAEGYSVSREKKESFPLTVTSAQKNPTAFYLCASNWGPEAFFGQGTRLTVV.

V usage is TRBV6-1 and J usage is TRBJ1-1; 7 nucleotides align to TRBD1. V was clipped by 3 bases and J by 0 bases; unmatched bases: 4. This CDR3 contains 15 residues. Germline-derived CDR1 and CDR2 are MNHNS and SASEGT. The CDR3 DNA follows: TGTGCCAGCAGTGACCGACAGGGCATGAACACTGAAGCTTTCTTT. This codes for CASSDRQGMNTEAFF.